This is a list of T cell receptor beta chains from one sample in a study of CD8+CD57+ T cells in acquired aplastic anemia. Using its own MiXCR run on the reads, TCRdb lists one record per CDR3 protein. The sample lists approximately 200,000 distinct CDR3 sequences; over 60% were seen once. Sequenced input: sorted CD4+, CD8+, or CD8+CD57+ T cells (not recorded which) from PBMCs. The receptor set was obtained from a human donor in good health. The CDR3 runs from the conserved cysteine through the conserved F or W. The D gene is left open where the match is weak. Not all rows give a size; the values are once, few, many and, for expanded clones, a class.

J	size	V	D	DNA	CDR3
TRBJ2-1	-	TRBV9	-	TGTGCCAGCAGCGTACGTGCCGGGGTTGTCAATGAGCAGTTCTTC	CASSVRAGVVNEQFF
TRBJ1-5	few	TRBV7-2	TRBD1	TGTGCCAGCAGACGAGACAGGGAATATGGTCAGCCCCAGCATTTT	CASRRDREYGQPQHF
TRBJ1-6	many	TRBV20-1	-	TGCAGTGCTAGCCCCCTCCACTTT	CSASPLHF
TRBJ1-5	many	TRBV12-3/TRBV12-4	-	TGTGCCAGCAGTTTAGCCGGGACCACTCAGCCCCAGCATTTT	CASSLAGTTQPQHF
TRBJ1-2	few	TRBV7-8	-	TGTGCCAGCAGCCGGAATAGGAGGGCAGCTGGCTACACCTTC	CASSRNRRAAGYTF
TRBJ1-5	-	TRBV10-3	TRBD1	TGTGCCATCAGTGAGACAGGACAGGGTAGCAATCAGCCCCAGCATTTT	CAISETGQGSNQPQHF
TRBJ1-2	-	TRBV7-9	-	TGTGCCAGCAGCTTAGGACACCGGGCGGACTATGGCTACACCTTC	CASSLGHRADYGYTF
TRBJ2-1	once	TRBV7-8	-	TGTGCCAGCAGCTTAGAAAGCCGATACGTAGGGGACAATGAGCAGTTCTTC	CASSLESRYVGDNEQFF
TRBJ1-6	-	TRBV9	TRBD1	TGTGCCAGCAGCGGGGGGACAGGGTATAAGCATTCCTATAATTCACCCCTCCACTTT	CASSGGTGYKHSYNSPLHF
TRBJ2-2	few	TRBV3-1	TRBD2	TGTGCCAGCAGCCCCATTGCGGGGGAAGACGGGGAGCTGTTTTTT	CASSPIAGEDGELFF
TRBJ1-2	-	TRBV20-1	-	TGCAGTGCCAGCTCGCGACAAGAGCGGGGCTACACCTTC	CSASSRQERGYTF
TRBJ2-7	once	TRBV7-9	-	TGTGCCAGCAGCTCCTCCGGGTTTGAGCAGTACTTC	CASSSSGFEQYF
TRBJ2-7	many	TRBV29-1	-	TGCAGCGTTGAAGATTTTTACGAGCAGTACTTC	CSVEDFYEQYF
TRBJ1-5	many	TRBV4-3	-	TGCGCCAGCAGCCAAGACAGATATCAGCCCCAGCATTTT	CASSQDRYQPQHF
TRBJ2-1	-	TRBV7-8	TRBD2	TGTGCCAGCAGCCGGGGGGTAGCAGGTAGTCTGGCGGGTGAGCAGTTCTTC	CASSRGVAGSLAGEQFF
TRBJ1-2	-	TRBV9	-	TGTGCCAGCAGCCCGATCGGGCTGAGCTATGGCTACACCTTC	CASSPIGLSYGYTF
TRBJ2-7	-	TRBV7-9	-	TGTGCCAGCAGCTTAGATGTGCTAGGCTCCTACGAGCGGTACTTC	CASSLDVLGSYERYF